The T cell receptor beta chain under discussion was sequenced for a study of identical twins. Notes on the study in general: Among out-of-frame alpha sequences shared by twins, low generation probability occurred in excess. Memory repertoires showed no such pattern, whereas abundant cord blood beta clonotypes carried fewer insertions.

TCRdb analysed the 5' RACE reads with MiXCR anew, one entry per CDR3 protein. The sample comprises 450,000 or so distinct CDR3 sequences, 11% to 15% of which are singletons, and roughly 0.56% rests with the top ten. A few counts support this clonotype. Its specificity is not known. V shed 2 bases and J 6 bases; nucleotides not matched to a gene: 7. From germline, CDR1 is DFQATT and CDR2 SNEGSKA (reference sequence). The CDR3 consists of 13 residues. The data were also submitted as part of a second study, on yellow fever vaccine responses in identical twins.

Sequencing was done on a sample of CD4+ T cells sorted from blood. J is TRBJ2-7 and V is TRBV20-1; TRBD2 matches 7 bases. The clonotype was recovered from a woman younger than 35 in good health. The CDR3, as DNA: TGCAGTGCTAGACGGGGAGGGAGAGGCGAGCAGTACTTC. Translation gives CSARRGGRGEQYF.